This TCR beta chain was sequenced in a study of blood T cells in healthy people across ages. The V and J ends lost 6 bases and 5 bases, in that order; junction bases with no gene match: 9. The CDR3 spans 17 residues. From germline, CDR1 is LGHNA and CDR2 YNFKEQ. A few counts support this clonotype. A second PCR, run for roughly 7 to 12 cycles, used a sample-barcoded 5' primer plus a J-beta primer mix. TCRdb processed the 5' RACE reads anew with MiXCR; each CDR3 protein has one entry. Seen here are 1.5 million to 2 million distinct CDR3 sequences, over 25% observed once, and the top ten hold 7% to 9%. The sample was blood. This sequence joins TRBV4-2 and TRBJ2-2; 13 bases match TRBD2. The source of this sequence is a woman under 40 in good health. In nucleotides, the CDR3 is TGTGCCAGCAGAGGCAGACTAGCGGGGGGTCATACCGGGGAGCTGTTTTTT. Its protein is CASRGRLAGGHTGELFF.